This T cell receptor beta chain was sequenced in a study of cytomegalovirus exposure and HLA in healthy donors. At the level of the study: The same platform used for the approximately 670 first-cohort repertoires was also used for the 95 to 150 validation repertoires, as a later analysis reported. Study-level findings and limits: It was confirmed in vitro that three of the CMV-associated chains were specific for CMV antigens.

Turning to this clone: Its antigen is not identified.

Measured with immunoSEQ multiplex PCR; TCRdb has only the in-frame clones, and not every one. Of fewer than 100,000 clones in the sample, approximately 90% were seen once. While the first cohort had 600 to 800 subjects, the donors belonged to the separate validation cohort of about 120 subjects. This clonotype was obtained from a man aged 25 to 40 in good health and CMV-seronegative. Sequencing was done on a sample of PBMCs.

CDR3 sequence: CASSVDYGGANTGELFF. Here the CDR3 DNA reads TGTGCCAGCAGCGTAGATTACGGGGGGGCCAACACCGGGGAGCTGTTTTTT. The V gene is TRBV5-6, the J gene TRBJ2-2; 8 nucleotides agree with TRBD2. Germline CDR1 SGHDT, CDR2 YYEEEE. CDR3 length equals 17 residues. J lost 2 bases, V lost 4 bases, and 10 bases had no gene match.